The 19 T cell receptor beta chains given below trace back to one sample, sequenced in a study of blood T cell repertoires in COVID-19. Libraries were prepared by immunoSEQ multiplex PCR; TCRdb keeps only in-frame clonotypes and omits some of them. The table includes some 9,000 clones, 91% detected once. Sequenced: peripheral blood. All receptors derive from a woman aged 45-65 years with active COVID-19.

This sequence joins TRBV14 and TRBJ2-7, with D unresolved. The CDR3 spans 14 residues. Trimming removed 0 bases at V and 1 base at J, with 7 bases between. The germline CDR1 and CDR2 sequences are SGHDN and FVKESK. The DNA of the CDR3 is TGTGCCAGCAGCCAAGATGTGGAGTCCTACGAGCAGTACTTC. Translation gives CASSQDVESYEQYF. The variable domain in full, completed from reference TRBV14 and TRBJ2-7, reads EAGVTQFPSHSVIEKGQTVTLRCDPISGHDNLYWYRRVMGKEIKFLLHFVKESKQDESGMPNNRFLAERTGGTYSTLKVQPAELEDSGVYFCASSQDVESYEQYFGPGTRLTVT.

J is TRBJ2-7 and V is TRBV6-5; 9 positions agree with TRBD1. The length of the CDR3 is 14 residues. The J segment lost 6 bases and the V segment lost 6 bases, leaving 9 bases of the junction unmatched. Germline V gene sequence: CDR1 MNHEY, CDR2 SVGAGI. CDR3 amino acids: CASSVNGQGLEQYF. For the CDR3, the DNA is TGTGCCAGCAGCGTGAATGGACAGGGGCTCGAGCAGTACTTC.

The chain is built from TRBV11-1 and TRBJ2-7, with D unclear. Trimming left V 1 base short and J 0 bases short, with 10 bases between. The CDR3 sequence is 15 residues long. The germline CDR1 and CDR2 sequences are SGHAT and FQDESV (reference sequence). CDR3: CASSLGGVYSYEQYF. DNA of the CDR3: TGTGCCAGCAGCTTAGGAGGCGTCTACTCCTACGAGCAGTACTTC.

V and J are TRBV11-1 and TRBJ2-7; 10 positions agree with TRBD1. The CDR3 extends over 15 amino acids. After removal of 5 bases from V and 4 bases from J, the junction contained 8 bases not matched to a gene. Germline V lookup: CDR1 SGHAT, CDR2 FQDESV (reference sequence). This CDR3 is CASSGPGQGLYEQYF. The CDR3 region has the DNA TGTGCCAGCAGCGGCCCGGGACAGGGGTTATACGAGCAGTACTTC. The variable domain in full, with the rest retrieved from reference TRBV11-1 and TRBJ2-7, is EAEVAQSPRYKITEKSQAVAFWCDPISGHATLYWYRQILGQGPELLVQFQDESVVDDSQLPKDRFSAERLKGVDSTLKIQPAELGDSAMYLCASSGPGQGLYEQYFGPGTRLTVT.

The CDR3 is CASSLEQHTDTQYF. CDR3 bases: TGCGCCAGCAGCTTGGAACAGCACACAGATACGCAGTATTTT. V usage is TRBV5-1 and J usage is TRBJ2-3; D not resolved. Germline V gives CDR1 SGHRS, CDR2 YFSETQ. The CDR3 spans 14 residues. Trimming took 0 bases from V and 2 from J, leaving 7 bases between them.

The V and J genes are TRBV11-2 and TRBJ2-3; 8 bases are a match to TRBD2. Looked up from germline, CDR1 is SGHAT and CDR2 is FQNNGV. The CDR3 is made up of 14 amino acids. J was trimmed by 14 bases and V by 6 bases; bases with no gene match: 16. CDR3 sequence reads: CASSQRASGQAAYF. The CDR3 nucleotides read TGTGCCAGCAGTCAAAGGGCTAGCGGGCAGGCTGCGTATTTT.

The chain links TRBV27 to TRBJ1-3; 7 nucleotides match TRBD1. From germline, CDR1 is MNHEY and CDR2 SMNVEV (reference sequence). The junction had 10 bases not matched to a gene; V was cut back by 4 bases and J by 4 bases. The CDR3 is 16 amino acids. This CDR3 reads CASSSDRPPFGNTIYF. The CDR3 region has the DNA TGTGCCAGCAGTTCGGACAGGCCTCCCTTCGGAAACACCATATATTTT.

The rearrangement links TRBV7-2 to TRBJ2-1; 7 nucleotides agree with TRBD2. The ends lost 5 bases at V and 8 bases at J; junction bases unmatched: 15. The CDR3 sequence is 16 residues long. Germline V gene lookup returns CDR1 SGHTA and CDR2 FQGNSA. The CDR3 here is CASSQRWTSGWDEQFF. The CDR3, as DNA: TGTGCCAGCAGCCAAAGATGGACTAGTGGGTGGGATGAGCAGTTCTTC.

The rearrangement links TRBV18 to TRBJ1-6; 7 bases fit TRBD1. V lost 4 bases and J lost 8; bases outside the gene matches: 2. CDR1 KGHSH and CDR2 LQKENI come from the germline V gene. This CDR3 is 13 amino acids long. The CDR3 region is CASSQGADSPLHF. Written as DNA, the CDR3 is TGTGCCAGCTCACAGGGGGCGGATTCACCCCTCCACTTT.

This clone has a handful of counts. The gene calls are TRBV18 and TRBJ1-1; possibly TRBD1 for D (6 bases). CDR1 and CDR2 (germline): KGHSH, LQKENI. This CDR3 contains 16 residues. The V end was cut by 4 bases, the J end by 0 bases, with 15 bases between. Here the CDR3 reads CASSQGQPRMNTEAFF. In nucleotides, the CDR3 is TGTGCCAGCTCACAAGGACAGCCTCGGATGAACACTGAAGCTTTCTTT.

This chain connects TRBV19 to TRBJ2-2, with D possibly matching TRBD1 (6 bases). Germline V gives CDR1 LNHDA, CDR2 SQIVND (reference sequence). The V end lost 6 bases, the J end lost 1 base, and 15 bases lay between the germline ends. The CDR3 is 16 residues long. The CDR3 DNA follows: TGTGCCAGTAGCGGGGTAGGGGGTTTGAACACCGGGGAGCTGTTTTTT. The encoded protein is CASSGVGGLNTGELFF.

This clone was detected only once. The rearrangement joins TRBV11-2 to TRBJ1-2, with 8 bases matching TRBD1. The CDR3 is 18 amino acids. Germline V lookup: CDR1 SGHAT, CDR2 FQNNGV. Losses at the gene ends were 5 bases for V and 2 bases for J; bases not matched to a gene: 16. CDR3 nucleotide sequence: TGTGCCAGCAGCCAGCTGTTCCGGACAGGGAGACAGAACTATGGCTACACCTTC. Translating gives CASSQLFRTGRQNYGYTF.

The rearrangement joins TRBV9 to TRBJ1-4; D is unresolved. V shed 0 bases and J shed 5 bases, with 8 bases lying between them. In germline, CDR1 is SGDLS, CDR2 YYNGEE. The CDR3 is 14 residues long. The CDR3 sequence is CASSVGSGNEKLFF. DNA of the CDR3: TGTGCCAGCAGCGTAGGGTCGGGGAATGAAAAACTGTTTTTT.

The chain recombines TRBV6-5 with TRBJ2-2, with no clear D. The CDR3 has 14 residues. The germline V gene encodes CDR1 MNHEY and CDR2 SVGAGI. V shed 0 bases and J shed 2 bases, with 4 bases lying between them. For the CDR3, the DNA is TGTGCCAGCAGTTACTCACTCAACACCGGGGAGCTGTTTTTT. Translating it yields CASSYSLNTGELFF.

The chain is built from TRBV23-1 and TRBJ2-1; tentatively, D is TRBD2 (5 bases). TRBV23-1 is recorded as an ORF, its role being uncertain. V dropped 8 bases and J dropped 2 bases, with 13 bases sitting between them. The CDR3 consists of 14 residues. The CDR3, as DNA: TGCGCCAGCTCAACTAGTTTCCCCTACAATGAGCAGTTCTTC. It codes for CASSTSFPYNEQFF.

The rearrangement uses TRBV5-5 and TRBJ2-7; TRBD2 might be the D (6 bases). Deletions cut 5 bases from V and 4 bases from J, with 19 bases between. Germline V gene sequence: CDR1 SGHKS, CDR2 YYEKEE (reference sequence). The CDR3 extends over 15 amino acids. The CDR3 loop is CASRRTGERDYEQYF. The CDR3 DNA sequence: TGTGCCAGCAGAAGGACGGGGGAGAGGGATTACGAGCAGTACTTC. The variable domain in full, completed from reference TRBV5-5 and TRBJ2-7, reads DAGVTQSPTHLIKTRGQQVTLRCSPISGHKSVSWYQQVLGQGPQFIFQYYEKEERGRGNFPDRFSARQFPNYSSELNVNALLLGDSALYLCASRRTGERDYEQYFGPGTRLTVT.

This sequence joins TRBV2 and TRBJ1-4; 7 bases line up with TRBD1. The CDR3 has 15 amino acids. V lost 8 bases, J lost 5 bases, and 11 bases stayed unmatched. The V gene's germline CDR1 is SNHLY and CDR2 FYNNEI. The DNA for the CDR3 is TGTGCCAGCGCCAAACTCAGGGGGAACAATGAAAAACTGTTTTTT. Translating gives CASAKLRGNNEKLFF.

The chain combines TRBV3-1 (or the pseudogene TRBV3-2) with TRBJ2-7; D is unclear. The CDR3 is made up of 14 amino acids. In germline, CDR1 is LGHDT, CDR2 YNNKEL (reference sequence). Trimming stripped 2 bases from V and 3 bases from J, with 11 bases between. CDR3 sequence reads: CASSQFIRSYEQYF. The CDR3 bases are TGTGCCAGCAGCCAATTTATAAGGAGCTACGAGCAGTACTTC.

The chain carries TRBV30 and TRBJ1-1; no firm D call. V gave up 0 bases and J gave up 1 base, with 9 bases separating them. CDR1 and CDR2 from the germline V gene are GTSNPN and SVGIG (reference sequence). CDR3 length: 14 amino acids. As DNA, the CDR3 is TGTGCCTGGAGTGTATTGACGGGGAACACTGAAGCTTTCTTT. This encodes CAWSVLTGNTEAFF. The complete variable domain, with remaining parts taken from reference TRBV30 and TRBJ1-1, reads SQTIHQWPATLVQPVGSPLSLECTVEGTSNPNLYWYRQAAGRGLQLLFYSVGIGQISSEVPQNLSASRPQDRQFILSSKKLLLSDSGFYLCAWSVLTGNTEAFFGQGTRLTVV.